The rows below give T cell receptor beta chains drawn from one sample of a study of blood T cell repertoires in COVID-19. Sequencing was performed with immunoSEQ multiplex PCR; in TCRdb, only in-frame clones are kept and a portion is missing. The sample lists about 250,000 clones; around 88% were seen once. What was sequenced was peripheral blood. These receptors came from a woman of 80 years or more with COVID-19, enrolled during active disease. CDR3s include the opening cysteine and the closing phenylalanine or tryptophan. The D gene is left open where the match is weak. The size entry is marked missing in some rows and otherwise reads once, few, many or a size class.

V	J	D	size	DNA	CDR3
TRBV5-1	TRBJ1-1	.	.	TGCGCCAGCAGCTTGTCGACAGGATTGAACACTGAAGCTTTCTTT	CASSLSTGLNTEAFF
TRBV7-8	TRBJ1-1	.	.	TGTGCCAGCAGCCCCCGAGAGGAGGTTATGAACACTGAAGCTTTCTTT	CASSPREEVMNTEAFF
TRBV18	TRBJ2-2	TRBD2	.	TGTGCCAGCTCACCAGCTCGCGGGGGGACCGGGGAGCTGTTTTTT	CASSPARGGTGELFF
TRBV4-1	TRBJ1-1	TRBD1	.	TGCGCCAGCAGCCCACAGACAGGGGCAGGGACTGAAGCTTTCTTT	CASSPQTGAGTEAFF
TRBV5-1	TRBJ2-7	TRBD2	.	TGCGCCAGCAGCTTGGAAGCTAGCGGATCCTACGAGCAGTACTTC	CASSLEASGSYEQYF
TRBV7-8	TRBJ1-5	TRBD1	once	TGTGCCAGCAGCTTGACAGGGGCACTTTCCCCCCAGCATTTT	CASSLTGALSPQHF
TRBV12-1	TRBJ1-3	.	.	TGTGCCAGCAGCTTTATCCCACTCCCCAACTCTGGAAACACCATATATTTT	CASSFIPLPNSGNTIYF
TRBV11-2	TRBJ1-3	.	.	TGTGCCAGCAGCTTATTGCCTCGGGGGTCACCTGGAAACACCATATATTTT	CASSLLPRGSPGNTIYF
TRBV5-4	TRBJ2-2	TRBD2	.	TGTGCCAGCAGCCCTAGCGGGGGGAACACCGGGGAGCTGTTTTTT	CASSPSGGNTGELFF
TRBV30	TRBJ2-2	TRBD1	.	TGTGCCTGGCGACAGGGGTACACCGGGGAGCTGTTTTTT	CAWRQGYTGELFF
TRBV5-1	TRBJ2-7	.	once	TGCGCCAGCAGCGAGTCCTACGAGCAGTACTTC	CASSESYEQYF
TRBV30	TRBJ1-5	.	once	TGTGCCCAGGGGAGCAGGGTTATTCAGCCCCAGCATTTT	CAQGSRVIQPQHF
TRBV15	TRBJ1-5	TRBD1	once	TGTGCCACCAGCCCTCGGACAGGCGATGTGCAGCCCCAGCATTTT	CATSPRTGDVQPQHF
TRBV7-2	TRBJ1-3	.	.	TGTGCCAGCAGCTTAGGACAGCAGAGCTCTGGAAACACCATATATTTT	CASSLGQQSSGNTIYF
TRBV5-1	TRBJ2-5	.	.	TGCGCCAGCAGCTTGTCGGAGACCCAGTACTTC	CASSLSETQYF
TRBV23-1	TRBJ2-3	.	.	TGCGCCAGCAGTCAATCGGGGGAGTCGCGGGACACAGATACGCAGTATTTT	CASSQSGESRDTDTQYF
TRBV4-2	TRBJ2-3	.	.	TGTGCCAGCAGCCAAGAGCTGTCGGGACTGATCACAGATACGCAGTATTTT	CASSQELSGLITDTQYF
TRBV18	TRBJ2-7	TRBD1	.	TGTGCCAGCTCACCGGGACAGGTCTACGAGCAGTACTTC	CASSPGQVYEQYF
TRBV10-3	TRBJ2-7	.	.	TGTGCCATCAGACAGGGTCTCGATTACGAGCAGTACTTC	CAIRQGLDYEQYF
TRBV27	TRBJ2-1	.	.	TGTGCCAGCAGTTTAGCTGGTAGCGTTGTTCAGAGCCGTCACGAGCAGTTCTTC	CASSLAGSVVQSRHEQFF
TRBV28	TRBJ1-5	TRBD1	.	TGTGCCAGCGGGACAGCCACGGGTCAGCCCCAGCATTTT	CASGTATGQPQHF
TRBV29-1	TRBJ2-3	TRBD2	.	TGCAGCTCATCCAATCTAGCGGGGTCGGCAGATACGCAGTATTTT	CSSSNLAGSADTQYF
TRBV7-8	TRBJ1-5	.	.	TGTGCCAGCAGCCTTCAGGGAAACTATCAGCCCCAGCATTTT	CASSLQGNYQPQHF
TRBV5-1	TRBJ2-1	.	.	TGCGCCAGCAGCGTCCTTGGTCCATTCAGCGCTAATTACAATGAGCAGTTCTTC	CASSVLGPFSANYNEQFF
TRBV5-4	TRBJ2-1	TRBD1	.	TGTGCCAGCAGCTTTGGACAGGGACAGGAGGATGAGCAGTTCTTC	CASSFGQGQEDEQFF
TRBV6-5	TRBJ2-5	TRBD2	.	TGTGCCAGCAAGCGGTCGGGGGGAACCGAGACCCAGTACTTC	CASKRSGGTETQYF
TRBV4-1	TRBJ1-2	.	.	TGCGCCAGCAGCCAAGACGAGGTTCCGCGTAACTATGGCTACACCTTC	CASSQDEVPRNYGYTF
TRBV2	TRBJ1-2	TRBD1	.	TGTGCCAGCAGCCTTTCCCGGGACAGGTACGACTATGGCTACACCTTC	CASSLSRDRYDYGYTF
TRBV19	TRBJ1-5	.	.	TGTGCCAGTAGTGCATCGACAGGTACTAATCAGCCCCAGCATTTT	CASSASTGTNQPQHF
TRBV30	TRBJ2-7	TRBD1	.	TGTGCTGCGGACAGGGTCTACGAGCAGTACTTC	CAADRVYEQYF
TRBV9	TRBJ2-3	TRBD1	.	TGTGCCAGCAGCGCCGCCGACAGGGGGCTCACAGATACGCAGTATTTT	CASSAADRGLTDTQYF
TRBV7-2	TRBJ2-1	.	.	TGTGCCAGCAGCTTAGTCAGACTGACGGGATACAATGAGCAGTTCTTC	CASSLVRLTGYNEQFF
TRBV9	TRBJ2-1	TRBD2	.	TGTGCCAGCAGCGTCCTAGCGGGAACCTACAATGAGCAGTTCTTC	CASSVLAGTYNEQFF
TRBV7-2	TRBJ2-1	TRBD1	.	TGTGCCAGCAGCTTGGGACAGGGGGTTGTTTATGAGCAGTTCTTC	CASSLGQGVVYEQFF
TRBV10-3	TRBJ2-1	.	.	TGTGCCATCAGTGAGGGCAGGGATGAGCAGTTCTTC	CAISEGRDEQFF
TRBV10-3	TRBJ1-1	.	few	TGTGCCATCAGTGTCCAGGGCACTGAAGCTTTCTTT	CAISVQGTEAFF
TRBV5-1	TRBJ2-3	TRBD2	.	TGCGCCAGCAGCCTAGCGGGGGAAACAGATACGCAGTATTTT	CASSLAGETDTQYF
TRBV7-3	TRBJ2-7	TRBD2	.	TGTGCCAGCAGCCCGGGGACTAGTATGGGCGAGCAGTACTTC	CASSPGTSMGEQYF
TRBV5-1	TRBJ1-5	TRBD1	.	TGCGCCAGCAGTTCAACAGGGGGCAATCAGCCCCAGCATTTT	CASSSTGGNQPQHF
TRBV11-2	TRBJ1-6	TRBD1	.	TGTGCCAGCAGAGCACAGGGGACCCCCCTCCACTTT	CASRAQGTPLHF
TRBV5-4	TRBJ1-2	TRBD1	.	TGTGCCAGCAGCCCCGACAGGGGACGGGGCTACACCTTC	CASSPDRGRGYTF